This is a list of T cell receptor beta chains from one sample in a study of radiotherapy plus CTLA-4 blockade in lung cancer. Using immunoSEQ multiplex PCR, the repertoire was profiled, and TCRdb retains in-frame clones only, with some absent. This sample has 35,000 to 40,000 clones, with 55% to 75% found just once. The specimen was peripheral blood, collected from a patient treated with radiotherapy plus ipilimumab. Receptors originate from a human donor with non-small cell lung cancer who had stable disease on radiotherapy plus ipilimumab. Both conserved end residues are part of each CDR3. The order of the fields is J gene, clone size, D gene, V gene, CDR3 DNA, CDR3 protein. A D gene is named only where the DNA matches it firmly. The listing skips clone size in some rows; elsewhere it reads once, few, many or a size class.

TRBJ1-5 | NA | TRBD1 | TRBV19 | TGTGCCAGTAGTATTCAGGGGGCATGGAATCAGCCCCAGCATTTT | CASSIQGAWNQPQHF
TRBJ1-6 | NA | NA | TRBV10-3 | TGTGCCATCGCACGGGGGAGTTCACCCCTCCACTTT | CAIARGSSPLHF
TRBJ1-5 | few | TRBD1 | TRBV6-6 | TGTGCCAGCAGCCGGACAGGTGATAGCAATCAGCCCCAGCATTTT | CASSRTGDSNQPQHF
TRBJ2-1 | few | NA | TRBV10-3 | TGTGCCATTAAGAGCCAGGGGCAGGACAATGAGCAGTTCTTC | CAIKSQGQDNEQFF
TRBJ1-4 | NA | NA | TRBV30 | TGTGCCTGGAGTGTACGGGGGGGGCCGGGAAAACTGTTTTTT | CAWSVRGGPGKLFF
TRBJ2-6 | NA | NA | TRBV13 | TGTGCCAGCAGCTTTAGTAGGGGTCCGGGGGCCAACGTCCTGACTTTC | CASSFSRGPGANVLTF
TRBJ1-4 | NA | NA | TRBV6-6 | TGTGCCAGCAGTTACTTGAGGGGACTCAATGAAAAACTGTTTTTT | CASSYLRGLNEKLFF
TRBJ2-5 | NA | TRBD2 | TRBV5-1 | TGCGCCAGCAGCTTTGGCGGGGGGGGGTCCCAAGAGACCCAGTACTTC | CASSFGGGGSQETQYF
TRBJ1-3 | NA | TRBD1 | TRBV7-2 | TGTGCCAGCAGTCCATCCGGGACAGGGGGTGGAAACACCATATATTTT | CASSPSGTGGGNTIYF
TRBJ2-7 | NA | NA | TRBV5-5 | TGTGCCAGCAGCTTGGTGCGCGGGGATTCCTACGAGCAGTACTTC | CASSLVRGDSYEQYF
TRBJ1-2 | NA | TRBD1 | TRBV7-2 | TGTGCCAGCAGCTTAGGCGGACAGGGGATCTATGGCTACACCTTC | CASSLGGQGIYGYTF
TRBJ1-1 | NA | NA | TRBV7-3 | TGTGCCAGCAGCTTACGACAGAACACTGAAGCTTTCTTT | CASSLRQNTEAFF
TRBJ2-2 | NA | TRBD1 | TRBV5-1 | TGCGCCAGCAGCTTTGGACAGGTACCCGGGGAGCTGTTTTTT | CASSFGQVPGELFF
TRBJ1-3 | few | NA | TRBV4-3 | TGCGCCAGCAGCCAAGATGCGGGGGCAAACACCATATATTTT | CASSQDAGANTIYF
TRBJ1-2 | NA | TRBD1 | TRBV5-1 | TGCGCCAGCAGCTTGGGAGGACAGGGGGCTTATGGCTACACCTTC | CASSLGGQGAYGYTF
TRBJ1-2 | NA | TRBD1 | TRBV2 | TGTGCCAGCAGAGGACAGGGGGCGCCTGGCTACACCTTC | CASRGQGAPGYTF
TRBJ2-4 | once | TRBD1 | TRBV7-6 | TGTGCCAGCAGCTTAGGTGGACAGGGCATGAACATTCAGTACTTC | CASSLGGQGMNIQYF
TRBJ2-3 | NA | TRBD2 | TRBV7-9 | TGTGCCAGCAGCTTAGTGGGGAGGGGCACAGATACGCAGTATTTT | CASSLVGRGTDTQYF
TRBJ1-1 | NA | NA | TRBV6-5 | TGTGCCAGCACGGGGGTTGGGACTGAAGCTTTCTTT | CASTGVGTEAFF
TRBJ1-3 | few | NA | TRBV30 | TGTGCCTGGAGTGTAAGCGGACGCTCTGGAAACACCATATATTTT | CAWSVSGRSGNTIYF
TRBJ2-7 | NA | NA | TRBV6-6 | TGTGCCAGCAGTCTGACTAATGAGCAGTACTTC | CASSLTNEQYF
TRBJ2-1 | many | NA | TRBV11-3 | TGTGCCAGCAGCACCCGTGAGGACTTATACAATGAGCAGTTCTTC | CASSTREDLYNEQFF
TRBJ1-1 | NA | NA | TRBV30 | TGTGCCTGGGGCCTGAACACTGAAGCTTTCTTT | CAWGLNTEAFF
TRBJ1-1 | few | NA | TRBV10-3 | TGTGCCATCAGTGTATCACAGAATGAAGCTTTCTTT | CAISVSQNEAFF
TRBJ2-7 | NA | TRBD2 | TRBV6-5 | TGTGCCAGCAGTTACTCGAGCGGGGGGGACTACGAGCAGTACTTC | CASSYSSGGDYEQYF
TRBJ1-1 | NA | NA | TRBV20-1 | TGCAGTGCTCCTGATCCCGGCGGGGCTTTCTTT | CSAPDPGGAFF
TRBJ1-1 | NA | NA | TRBV4-3 | TGCGCCAGCAGCCAAGATCAGGTCAGGACTGAAGCTTTCTTT | CASSQDQVRTEAFF
TRBJ1-2 | NA | NA | TRBV7-8 | TGTGCCAGCAGCTTAGAGGCAGGGTCCCTCGGCTACACCTTC | CASSLEAGSLGYTF
TRBJ2-7 | NA | NA | TRBV5-4 | TGTGCCAGCAGCGCGGCTGGGGGCTCCGAGCAGTACTTC | CASSAAGGSEQYF
TRBJ1-6 | NA | NA | TRBV19 | TGTGCCAGTACCCCCGGAGGGGCGGGAAATTCACCCCTCCACTTT | CASTPGGAGNSPLHF
TRBJ1-2 | NA | NA | TRBV18 | TGTGCCAGCTCACCACCAGAGAACTATGGCTACACCTTC | CASSPPENYGYTF
TRBJ1-5 | many | NA | TRBV30 | TGTGCCTGGAGTTCAGGTGGTGATCAGCCCCAGCATTTT | CAWSSGGDQPQHF
TRBJ2-2 | NA | TRBD1 | TRBV19 | TGTGCCAGTAGTATAGATTCAGGGGGCTTCACCGGGGAGCTGTTTTTT | CASSIDSGGFTGELFF
TRBJ1-2 | NA | TRBD1 | TRBV5-6 | TGTGCCAGCAGCTTGGATCCCAGGGGGTACGATGGCTACACCTTC | CASSLDPRGYDGYTF
TRBJ2-3 | once | TRBD2 | TRBV2 | TGTGCCAGCACCCGGGAGGGTGGCACAGATACGCAGTATTTT | CASTREGGTDTQYF
TRBJ2-2 | once | TRBD1 | TRBV5-1 | TGCGCCAGCAGCGCGGACAGGGGTATCACCGGGGAGCTGTTTTTT | CASSADRGITGELFF
TRBJ1-6 | few | TRBD1 | TRBV9 | TGTGCCAGCAGCTCACCGGGACAGGGGAATTCACCCCTCCACTTT | CASSSPGQGNSPLHF
TRBJ2-3 | NA | NA | TRBV12-5 | TGTGCTAGTGGTTTGGTAAGTGACGGTAAAAGCGGCACAGATACGCAGTATTTT | CASGLVSDGKSGTDTQYF
TRBJ2-5 | NA | TRBD2 | TRBV5-6 | TGTGCCAGCGACCCGAGCGGGGGCCGAGGAGAGACCCAGTACTTC | CASDPSGGRGETQYF
TRBJ1-2 | NA | NA | TRBV7-2 | TGTGCCAGCAGCTATCTGAGTGTCTATGGCTACACCTTC | CASSYLSVYGYTF
TRBJ1-1 | NA | TRBD1 | TRBV7-6 | TGTGCCAGCAGCCCCCGGACAGGGGAGAACACTGAAGCTTTCTTT | CASSPRTGENTEAFF
TRBJ2-1 | NA | TRBD1 | TRBV6-1 | TGTGCCAGCAGTGAAACAGGGGGGATCTACAATGAGCAGTTCTTC | CASSETGGIYNEQFF
TRBJ2-5 | NA | NA | TRBV5-6 | TGTGCCAGCAGCTTCGGTGCCCTAGGGGAAGAGACCCAGTACTTC | CASSFGALGEETQYF
TRBJ2-1 | NA | NA | TRBV18 | TGTGCCAGCTCACCAATGAGGAATGAGCAGTTCTTC | CASSPMRNEQFF
TRBJ1-1 | NA | TRBD1 | TRBV5-4 | TGTGCCAGCAGCCCAGGGGGACGAATGAACACTGAAGCTTTCTTT | CASSPGGRMNTEAFF
TRBJ2-3 | few | TRBD2 | TRBV4-2 | TGTGCCAGCAGCCAGCAGACTAGCGGGGGGCCGGGTACGCAGTATTTT | CASSQQTSGGPGTQYF
TRBJ1-2 | NA | NA | TRBV21-1 | TGTGCCAGCAGCATGGCCGGGACAGGGGAAAGAAATGGCTACACCTTC | CASSMAGTGERNGYTF
TRBJ1-2 | NA | NA | TRBV6-4 | TGTGCCAGCAGTGACTCGAACCACGGCAGGGGTGGCTACACCTTC | CASSDSNHGRGGYTF
TRBJ1-2 | NA | NA | TRBV2 | TGTGCCAGCAGGACAGATAACTATGGCTACACCTTC | CASRTDNYGYTF
TRBJ1-1 | NA | TRBD1 | TRBV18 | TGTGCCAGCTCAGGTCGACAGGGTAACACTGAAGCTTTCTTT | CASSGRQGNTEAFF
TRBJ2-7 | NA | TRBD1 | TRBV7-2 | TGTGCCAGCAGCTTAAGGCCCGGGACAGGGGTGTACGAGCAGTACTTC | CASSLRPGTGVYEQYF
TRBJ1-2 | few | NA | TRBV5-6 | TGTGCCAGCAGCTTAGGTCGCGGTCGGGGCTACACCTTC | CASSLGRGRGYTF
TRBJ2-7 | NA | TRBD1 | TRBV9 | TGTGCCAGCAGCGACCCAAGCAATCGGGGGACAGGGCTAACCTACGAGCAGTACTTC | CASSDPSNRGTGLTYEQYF
TRBJ1-6 | NA | NA | TRBV18 | TGTGCCAGCTCACCTGCGGACAGTGTGGGACTAAGGGGTTCACCCCTCCACTTT | CASSPADSVGLRGSPLHF
TRBJ1-2 | NA | TRBD1 | TRBV10-3 | TGTGCCATCAGTGAGTCGAATCTCAGGGGGCAGGATGGCTACACCTTC | CAISESNLRGQDGYTF
TRBJ1-5 | NA | NA | TRBV12-1 | TGTGCCAGCAGCTTTGCGCAGGATAGGCCCCAGCATTTT | CASSFAQDRPQHF
TRBJ1-5 | few | NA | TRBV2 | TGTGCCAGCAGGACAGCTCCTTTGGGCAATCAGCCCCAGCATTTT | CASRTAPLGNQPQHF
TRBJ2-7 | NA | NA | TRBV9 | TGTGCCAGCAGCGCCCGACCAGGGGTCTATCAGATCTTC | CASSARPGVYQIF
TRBJ1-4 | NA | NA | TRBV6-5 | TGTGCCAGCAGTTACCGGGGGGGCGGTAATGAAAAACTGTTTTTT | CASSYRGGGNEKLFF